The clone carrying this T cell receptor (beta chain) was counted between two and nine times. One entry per CDR3 protein, called by TCRdb with MiXCR from the 5' RACE reads. The table shows approximately 100,000 distinct CDR3 sequences, with 25% occurring only once. This entry belongs to a study of T-cell memory formation after mild COVID-19. Germline lookup yields CDR1 LGHNA and CDR2 YSLEER. The CDR3 runs to 13 residues. Trimming took off 5 bases at V and 9 bases at J, with 14 bases between the two ends. Source material: PBMCs or a T cell subset sorted from them (not recorded which). The clonotype was recovered from a man between 18 and 35 years old who had mild COVID-19 (a few samples of this study predate the infection). Cell type and time point are not known. The chain has TRBV4-3 and TRBJ2-1, with D possibly being TRBD2 (5 bases). CDR3 sequence reads: CASSSNEGAEQFF. The CDR3 DNA sequence: TGCGCCAGCAGCTCAAATGAGGGAGCTGAGCAGTTCTTC.